What follows is one T cell receptor beta chain and its context. Its antigen is unknown. The healthy adult donors were HIV-negative and reported no recent acute infections or vaccinations. Every donor, a Caucasian adult, lived in Nashville, Tennessee. A roughly 220 ng quantity of DNA, 30,000 to 35,000 T cell genomes, went into the sorted-subset replicate PCRs. Profiled with immunoSEQ multiplex PCR; TCRdb holds only in-frame clones, not every one. The sample shows about 2 million clones, approximately 95% of them seen only once. The data were obtained in a study of shared clonotypes between healthy human individuals. Study-wide results and limits: Estimated richness was generally greater in naive than memory subsets.

The sequence was collected from a man aged 18 to 35 in good health. Sequencing was carried out using naive CD4+ T cells sorted from blood. Subset: CD45RA+ positively selected.

CDR3 DNA: TGTGCCAGCAGTCGGGGACTAGCGGGCCTCCAAGAGACCCAGTACTTC. It encodes CASSRGLAGLQETQYF. This chain links TRBV28 with TRBJ2-5; 12 nucleotides agree with TRBD2. The CDR3 loop spans 16 amino acids. The V segment lost 5 bases and the J segment 1 base; nucleotides outside the gene matches: 5. The V gene's germline CDR1 is MDHEN and CDR2 SYDVKM.